This entry features one T cell receptor (beta chain) sequence. The protocol was immunoSEQ multiplex PCR, while the TCRdb copy is restricted to in-frame clones and leaves out a portion. The data show about 130,000 clones, approximately 92% seen once. With V trimmed by 5 bases and J by 8 bases, 5 bases remained unmatched. Germline V gene data show CDR1 as SGHVS and CDR2 as FNYEAQ. This CDR3 is 13 amino acids long. This sample is part of a study of control samples from healthy donors and cancer patients. The specimen sequenced was PBMCs. The chain has TRBV7-6 and TRBJ1-5; 8 nucleotides match TRBD1. This TCR was sampled from an elderly man with head and neck cancer. DNA of the CDR3: TGTGCCAGCAGCACATACAGGGGGGAGCCCCAGCATTTT. This gives the protein CASSTYRGEPQHF.